This is a list of T cell receptor beta chains from one sample in a study of cytomegalovirus exposure and HLA in healthy donors. Here immunoSEQ multiplex PCR was the method, and the copy in TCRdb shows in-frame clones only, minus some. The sample has some 160,000 clones, 75% to 90% seen once; the top ten hold around 1.6%. Sequenced input: PBMCs. The receptor set was obtained from a woman aged 18-29 years in good health and CMV-seronegative. Both conserved end residues are part of each CDR3. The order of the fields is V gene, clone size, J gene, D gene, CDR3 DNA, CDR3 protein. The D gene is left open where the match is weak. The size entry is marked missing in some rows and otherwise reads once, few, many or a size class.

V: TRBV6-5; size: once; J: TRBJ2-7; D: NA; DNA: TGTGCCAGCAGTGAGTTGTACGAGCAGTACTTC; CDR3: CASSELYEQYF
V: TRBV4-2; size: NA; J: TRBJ2-4; D: TRBD2; DNA: TGTGCCAGCAGCCAAGCCCTGACTAGCGGGGGGGCTATAGACATTCAGTACTTC; CDR3: CASSQALTSGGAIDIQYF
V: TRBV11-2; size: NA; J: TRBJ1-3; D: NA; DNA: TGTGCCAGCAGCTTCGGTGCCCCGAACTCTGGAAACACCATATATTTT; CDR3: CASSFGAPNSGNTIYF
V: TRBV6-5; size: NA; J: TRBJ1-1; D: NA; DNA: TGTGCCAGCACCAGACATTCGAACACTGAAGCTTTCTTT; CDR3: CASTRHSNTEAFF
V: TRBV10-3; size: NA; J: TRBJ1-5; D: TRBD1; DNA: TGTGCCATCAGTGATTCAGGGGGGTTAAATCAGCCCCAGCATTTT; CDR3: CAISDSGGLNQPQHF
V: TRBV13; size: NA; J: TRBJ2-1; D: NA; DNA: TGTGCCAGCAGCTTACCGTCGAGGGATGAGCAGTTCTTC; CDR3: CASSLPSRDEQFF
V: TRBV5-1; size: NA; J: TRBJ2-7; D: TRBD2; DNA: TGCGCCAGCAGCTGGACCGGGACTAGCAACGAGCAGTACTTC; CDR3: CASSWTGTSNEQYF
V: TRBV19; size: NA; J: TRBJ2-2; D: NA; DNA: TGTGCCAGTAATCAGGGGGGGAACACCGGGGAGCTGTTTTTT; CDR3: CASNQGGNTGELFF
V: TRBV28; size: NA; J: TRBJ1-4; D: TRBD1; DNA: TGTGCCAGCAGTTTAATGGACAGGGATGATGAAAAACTGTTTTTT; CDR3: CASSLMDRDDEKLFF
V: TRBV28; size: NA; J: TRBJ2-7; D: TRBD1; DNA: TGTGCCAGCAGTCTCCACCCGGGACAGGGATCCTACGAGCAGTACTTC; CDR3: CASSLHPGQGSYEQYF
V: TRBV5-6; size: once; J: TRBJ1-1; D: TRBD1; DNA: TGTGCCAGCAGCTGGGGAACAGGGGGCCAAACTGAAGCTTTCTTT; CDR3: CASSWGTGGQTEAFF
V: TRBV14; size: NA; J: TRBJ1-4; D: NA; DNA: TGTGCCAGCAGCCAAGAAAGGGGTCGACCTAATGAAAAACTGTTTTTT; CDR3: CASSQERGRPNEKLFF
V: TRBV5-5; size: NA; J: TRBJ1-3; D: TRBD1; DNA: TGTGCCAGCAGCCCGGGACAGGGGACAAACCGAAACACCATATATTTT; CDR3: CASSPGQGTNRNTIYF
V: TRBV9; size: NA; J: TRBJ2-3; D: NA; DNA: TGTGCCAGCAGCGCCTTGGGGCTACGCACAGATACGCAGTATTTT; CDR3: CASSALGLRTDTQYF
V: TRBV28; size: NA; J: TRBJ2-4; D: TRBD2; DNA: TGTGCCAGCAGTCCGGGACTAGCCTCCGACATTCAGTACTTC; CDR3: CASSPGLASDIQYF
V: TRBV5-1; size: NA; J: TRBJ2-3; D: NA; DNA: TGCGCCAGCAGCTTGGAAAGGGGGACAGATACGCAGTATTTT; CDR3: CASSLERGTDTQYF
V: TRBV28; size: NA; J: TRBJ2-7; D: NA; DNA: TGTGCCAGCAGTTCAGGGGATAGCTCCTACGAGCAGTACTTC; CDR3: CASSSGDSSYEQYF
V: TRBV11-3; size: NA; J: TRBJ1-2; D: NA; DNA: TGTGCCAGCAGCTACTTTTCCTATGGCTACACCTTC; CDR3: CASSYFSYGYTF
V: TRBV28; size: once; J: TRBJ1-5; D: NA; DNA: TGTGCCAGCAGGCAAACAGGGACCCGTACGGGTTACAATCAGCCCCAGCATTTT; CDR3: CASRQTGTRTGYNQPQHF
V: TRBV6-1; size: NA; J: TRBJ1-2; D: NA; DNA: TGTGCCAGCAGTGAAGTCCGGTCCGCGGGGGGCTACACCTTC; CDR3: CASSEVRSAGGYTF
V: TRBV7-3; size: NA; J: TRBJ2-1; D: NA; DNA: TGTGCCAGCAGCTTAATGGGGCTGTACAATGAGCAGTTCTTC; CDR3: CASSLMGLYNEQFF
V: TRBV10-2; size: NA; J: TRBJ2-7; D: TRBD1; DNA: TGCGCCAGCAGCCCGGGACAGGGTTCCTACGAGCAGTACTTC; CDR3: CASSPGQGSYEQYF
V: TRBV12-5; size: NA; J: TRBJ1-2; D: NA; DNA: TGTGCTAGTGTCACAGAGGGGGTGCGCGGCTACACCTTC; CDR3: CASVTEGVRGYTF
V: TRBV30; size: NA; J: TRBJ1-6; D: NA; DNA: TGTGCCTGGAGCAGCGAGTATAATTCACCCCTCCACTTT; CDR3: CAWSSEYNSPLHF
V: TRBV19; size: few; J: TRBJ1-2; D: NA; DNA: TGTGCCAGTCGCTCCCCGAATACGGGGTTCGGCTACACCTTC; CDR3: CASRSPNTGFGYTF
V: TRBV7-9; size: NA; J: TRBJ1-1; D: NA; DNA: TGTGCCAGCAGCTACGGGACTGGGGGGAAGACTGAAGCTTTCTTT; CDR3: CASSYGTGGKTEAFF
V: TRBV5-4; size: NA; J: TRBJ2-3; D: TRBD2; DNA: TGTGCCAGCAGCTTGGGCGGACTAGCGGGCACAGATACGCAGTATTTT; CDR3: CASSLGGLAGTDTQYF
V: TRBV28; size: NA; J: TRBJ2-1; D: TRBD1; DNA: TGTGCCAGCAGAACGCCCGGGACAGGGGCCAATGAGCAGTTCTTC; CDR3: CASRTPGTGANEQFF
V: TRBV27; size: NA; J: TRBJ1-2; D: TRBD1; DNA: TGTGCCAGCAGTCCGCGGGACAGCTATGGCTACACCTTC; CDR3: CASSPRDSYGYTF
V: TRBV5-6; size: NA; J: TRBJ1-4; D: TRBD1; DNA: TGTGCCAGTTACTGGACAGGAGGCAATGAAAAACTGTTTTTT; CDR3: CASYWTGGNEKLFF
V: TRBV6-1; size: NA; J: TRBJ1-6; D: NA; DNA: TGTGCCAGCAGTGATGGCGGGGTTGGGAGTAGGCAATCACCCCTCCACTTT; CDR3: CASSDGGVGSRQSPLHF
V: TRBV28; size: NA; J: TRBJ1-3; D: NA; DNA: TGTGCCACCAGACAGGCTGGAAACACCATATATTTT; CDR3: CATRQAGNTIYF
V: TRBV30; size: NA; J: TRBJ1-1; D: NA; DNA: TGTGCCTGGAGTGATGAGATGGTAATGAACACTGAAGCTTTCTTT; CDR3: CAWSDEMVMNTEAFF
V: TRBV7-9; size: NA; J: TRBJ2-6; D: TRBD1; DNA: TGTGCCAGCAGTATGACAGGGGTTATCTCTGGGGCCAACGTCCTGACTTTC; CDR3: CASSMTGVISGANVLTF
V: TRBV21-1; size: NA; J: TRBJ2-5; D: NA; DNA: TGTGCCAGCAGCAACGAAGGGAAGAAGACAGTTCAAGAGACCCAGTACTTC; CDR3: CASSNEGKKTVQETQYF
V: TRBV6-5; size: NA; J: TRBJ1-1; D: TRBD1; DNA: TGTGCCAGCAGTTACTACGGACAGGGAGGGACTGAAGCTTTCTTT; CDR3: CASSYYGQGGTEAFF
V: TRBV28; size: NA; J: TRBJ1-2; D: NA; DNA: TGTGCCAGCAGTGCCACAAACAGGGTGGTCCTTGGTGGCTACACCTTC; CDR3: CASSATNRVVLGGYTF
V: TRBV4-2; size: NA; J: TRBJ2-3; D: NA; DNA: TGTGCCAGCAGCCGGCTGGTAAGCACAGATACGCAGTATTTT; CDR3: CASSRLVSTDTQYF
V: TRBV7-3; size: NA; J: TRBJ2-1; D: TRBD2; DNA: TGTGCCAGCAGCTTTCAAGGACTAGCGGGGAATGAGCAGTTCTTC; CDR3: CASSFQGLAGNEQFF
V: TRBV10-3; size: NA; J: TRBJ1-3; D: TRBD1; DNA: TGTGCCATCAGTGAGTTGGGACAGGGGGCAGGAAACACCATATATTTT; CDR3: CAISELGQGAGNTIYF
V: TRBV5-1; size: once; J: TRBJ1-5; D: NA; DNA: TGCGCCAGCAGCTTGGGCGATAATCAGCCCCAGCATTTT; CDR3: CASSLGDNQPQHF
V: TRBV18; size: NA; J: TRBJ1-2; D: TRBD1; DNA: TGTGCCAGCTCCCCGACAGGGGACGGCTATGGCTACACCTTC; CDR3: CASSPTGDGYGYTF
V: TRBV5-5; size: NA; J: TRBJ2-5; D: NA; DNA: TGTGCCAGCAGCCCCGAGGCGCAGGGAGAGACCCAGTACTTC; CDR3: CASSPEAQGETQYF
V: TRBV5-1; size: NA; J: TRBJ1-2; D: NA; DNA: TGCGCCAGCAGCTTGCTGCCCGGACAGAACTATGGCTACACCTTC; CDR3: CASSLLPGQNYGYTF
V: TRBV15; size: NA; J: TRBJ1-5; D: NA; DNA: TGTGCCACCAGCATGGGGGCCCATCAGCCCCAGCATTTT; CDR3: CATSMGAHQPQHF